The T cell receptor beta chain described here comes from a study of cytomegalovirus exposure and HLA in healthy donors. The CDR3 is made up of 14 amino acids. Germline values: CDR1 SQVTM, CDR2 ANQGSEA. Donors in the study were healthy people who gave bone marrow. With 60 Vbeta and 13 Jbeta primers, the PCR was carried out. The method was immunoSEQ multiplex PCR; TCRdb's version includes in-frame clones alone and lacks a portion of them. The sample has roughly 86,000 clones, about two thirds seen once. Sample: PBMCs. The gene calls are TRBV29-1 and TRBJ2-5, with TRBD1 matching over 7 bases. The DNA end lines up better with TRBJ2-7; the J call may be wrong. The clonotype comes from a man aged 55 to 69 in good health and CMV-seronegative. The CDR3 is CSVDEGQSPYEQYF. The DNA of the CDR3 is TGCAGCGTTGATGAGGGACAGAGTCCCTACGAGCAGTACTTC.